These 22 T cell receptor beta chains were all obtained from the same sample, sequenced in a study of OX40 agonist ivuxolimab in advanced cancers. Sequencing was performed with immunoSEQ multiplex PCR; in TCRdb, only in-frame clones are kept and a portion is missing. In the table there are around 72,000 clones, approximately 78% of which are singletons. This material consisted of CD4+ or CD8+ T cells sorted from blood, taken in a trial of the OX40 agonist ivuxolimab. The receptors were gathered from an adult with an advanced solid tumor such as melanoma, head and neck, liver or kidney cancer.

This clone was seen a handful of times. The V and J genes are TRBV14 and TRBJ1-1, with D uncertain. The CDR3 has 13 amino acids. The germline V gene has CDR1 SGHDN and CDR2 FVKESK. The V end was cut by 7 bases, the J end by 3 bases, with 12 bases between. DNA for the CDR3: TGTGCCAGCAATCCGCCAGGCGACACTGAAGCTTTCTTT. Translating gives CASNPPGDTEAFF. Combining the CDR3 with reference TRBV14 and TRBJ1-1 gives the whole variable domain EAGVTQFPSHSVIEKGQTVTLRCDPISGHDNLYWYRRVMGKEIKFLLHFVKESKQDESGMPNNRFLAERTGGTYSTLKVQPAELEDSGVYFCASNPPGDTEAFFGQGTRLTVV.

This clone was recorded only once. The chain has TRBV20-1 and TRBJ2-3; TRBD1 or TRBD2 may be the D gene (5 bases each). V was clipped by 6 bases and J by 13 bases, with 14 bases between them. CDR3 length: 10 amino acids. Germline lookup yields CDR1 DFQATT and CDR2 SNEGSKA (reference sequence). The CDR3 loop reads CSARGHREYF. The CDR3 nucleotides read TGCAGTGCCCGGGGCCATAGAGAGTATTTT.

This chain links TRBV11-3 with TRBJ2-1, with D unclear. In germline, CDR1 is SGHNT, CDR2 YENEEA. This CDR3 spans 14 amino acids. V was shortened by 5 bases and J by 7 bases, with 15 bases between the two germline ends. CDR3 loop: CASSPGVASNEQFF. The CDR3 DNA sequence: TGTGCCAGCAGCCCTGGGGTTGCGTCAAATGAGCAGTTCTTC.

This chain connects TRBV19 to TRBJ2-7, with D possibly matching TRBD1 (5 bases). Germline V CDR1 and CDR2: LNHDA, SQIVND (reference sequence). The CDR3 spans 13 residues. V was trimmed by 5 bases and J by 3 bases, leaving 11 bases between them. The CDR3 is CASSRTPDYEQYF. The CDR3 region has the DNA TGTGCCAGTAGTCGGACACCTGACTACGAGCAGTACTTC.

The chain links TRBV27 to TRBJ1-2; D gene uncertain. Germline V gene data show CDR1 as MNHEY and CDR2 as SMNVEV (reference sequence). This CDR3 spans 15 amino acids. V lost 2 bases to trimming and J lost 4 bases, with 14 bases between them. DNA for the CDR3: TGTGCCAGCAGTTTAAGCTTCGTGGGTGCCTATGGCTACACCTTC. Translated: CASSLSFVGAYGYTF.

In regard to this clone: Other DNA sequences in the same sample also yield this CDR3. The rearrangement uses TRBV7-2 and TRBJ2-2; D not resolved. CDR1 SGHTA and CDR2 FQGNSA come from the germline V gene. CDR3 size: 15 residues. V lost 1 base and J lost 2, with 8 bases in between. The CDR3 bases are TGTGCCAGCAGCTTAGATGGTCTTAACACCGGGGAGCTGTTTTTT. The encoded protein is CASSLDGLNTGELFF.

The rearrangement links TRBV28 to TRBJ1-5; 8 nucleotides agree with TRBD1. CDR1 MDHEN and CDR2 SYDVKM come from the germline V gene. V lost 5 bases, J lost 6 bases, and 9 bases stayed unmatched. The CDR3 loop spans 15 amino acids. The CDR3 DNA sequence: TGTGCCAGCAGTCCTCAGAGACAGGGGTCTCAGCCCCAGCATTTT. Encoded protein: CASSPQRQGSQPQHF.

The rearrangement joins TRBV19 to TRBJ1-5; tentatively, D is TRBD1 (5 bases). This CDR3 contains 12 residues. V was trimmed by 5 bases and J by 7 bases, leaving 9 bases between them. CDR1 is LNHDA and CDR2 is SQIVND in the germline V gene (reference sequence). This CDR3 reads CASSEQGQPQHF. The CDR3 coding sequence is TGTGCCAGTAGTGAGCAGGGCCAGCCCCAGCATTTT.

V gene TRBV28 combines with J gene TRBJ2-5; no firm D call. Per the germline V gene, CDR1 is MDHEN and CDR2 is SYDVKM. This CDR3 has 13 residues. Trimming removed 6 bases from V and 5 bases from J, with 13 bases in between. The CDR3 DNA sequence: TGTGCCAGCAGGTTTCGTGGAAGGGAGACCCAGTACTTC. It yields the protein CASRFRGRETQYF.

CDR3 region: CARSGQRNEKLFF. The CDR3 nucleotides read TGTGCCAGATCGGGACAGAGGAATGAAAAACTGTTTTTT. The rearrangement uses TRBV2 and TRBJ1-4; TRBD1 aligns across 7 bases. Per the germline V gene, CDR1 is SNHLY and CDR2 is FYNNEI. CDR3 length: 13 residues. J gave up 5 bases and V 9 bases, and 6 bases lay outside the gene matches.

This clone was counted once. The chain joins TRBV28 to TRBJ2-1; 14 positions agree with TRBD2. CDR3 length: 17 residues. V lost 5 bases, J lost 8 bases, and 11 bases stayed unmatched. Germline lookup yields CDR1 MDHEN and CDR2 SYDVKM. In DNA, the CDR3 is TGTGCCAGCAGTAAAAGACTAGCGGGGGGGAGTTTAGATGAGCAGTTCTTC. Its translation: CASSKRLAGGSLDEQFF.

The V and J genes are TRBV19 and TRBJ2-5; no reliable D call. Germline CDR1 LNHDA, CDR2 SQIVND (reference sequence). This CDR3 region has 13 residues. Trimming took off 10 bases at V and 5 bases at J, with 17 bases between the two ends. The CDR3 DNA sequence: TGTGCCACCAAAATGGGCTCCTCGGAGACCCAGTACTTC. Residues: CATKMGSSETQYF.

The gene calls are TRBV7-2 and TRBJ2-3; no reliable D call. Trimming stripped 3 bases from V and 6 bases from J, with 13 bases between. There are 14 residues in the CDR3. Germline V gene sequence: CDR1 SGHTA, CDR2 FQGNSA. The CDR3 spells CASSLMTGWDTQYF. The CDR3 DNA reads TGTGCCAGCAGCTTGATGACCGGGTGGGATACGCAGTATTTT.

This clone was picked up a small number of times. The chain couples TRBV7-2 to TRBJ2-7; possibly TRBD1 for D (6 bases). The ends were cut back, 2 bases at V and 2 bases at J, with 19 bases in the middle. Germline V gene lookup returns CDR1 SGHTA and CDR2 FQGNSA. The CDR3 is made up of 17 amino acids. In DNA, the CDR3 is TGTGCCAGCAGCTTATCAGGTCTCGGGCAGGGGACCTACGAGCAGTACTTC. Its translation: CASSLSGLGQGTYEQYF. The full variable domain, in which reference TRBV7-2 and TRBJ2-7 provide the parts outside the CDR3, is GAGVSQSPSNKVTEKGKDVELRCDPISGHTALYWYRQSLGQGLEFLIYFQGNSAPDKSGLPSDRFSAERTGGSVSTLTIQRTQQEDSAVYLCASSLSGLGQGTYEQYFGPGTRLTVT.

The chain has TRBV29-1 and TRBJ1-2; TRBD1 might be the D (5 bases). Trimming pared 5 bases from V and 1 base from J, leaving 11 bases between. This CDR3 is 13 amino acids long. Germline-derived CDR1 and CDR2 are SQVTM and ANQGSEA. In DNA form, the CDR3 reads TGCAGCGTTCAAGGCAGGGTTAACTATGGCTACACCTTC. Protein: CSVQGRVNYGYTF.

This CDR3 is CASSLLQGVAKNIQYF. CDR3 nucleotide sequence: TGCGCCAGCAGCTTGCTCCAGGGAGTAGCCAAAAACATTCAGTACTTC. This rearrangement joins TRBV5-1 to TRBJ2-4, with D perhaps TRBD1 or TRBD2 (5 bases each). CDR1 SGHRS and CDR2 YFSETQ come from the germline V gene. V was pared by 1 base and J by 0 bases, with 11 bases between. CDR3 length equals 16 residues.

The J gene is TRBJ1-4, the V gene TRBV7-2; D is possibly TRBD1 (6 bases). This CDR3 has 14 residues. Germline lookup yields CDR1 SGHTA and CDR2 FQGNSA. Trimming pared 3 bases from V and 6 bases from J, leaving 11 bases between. CDR3 sequence reads: CASSLNRVDEKLFF. CDR3 sequence (DNA): TGTGCCAGCAGCTTGAACAGGGTCGATGAAAAACTGTTTTTT.

The chain couples TRBV7-2 to TRBJ2-7; weak D call: TRBD2 (5 bases). CDR1 is SGHTA, CDR2 FQGNSA, per germline. This CDR3 is 14 amino acids long. The V and J ends lost 1 base and 5 bases respectively, with 12 bases between them. The CDR3 region is CASSLVPAGDEQYF. The CDR3 nucleotides read TGTGCCAGCAGCTTAGTACCGGCGGGTGACGAGCAGTACTTC. Looking up the rest from reference TRBV7-2 and TRBJ2-7 gives the full variable domain: GAGVSQSPSNKVTEKGKDVELRCDPISGHTALYWYRQSLGQGLEFLIYFQGNSAPDKSGLPSDRFSAERTGGSVSTLTIQRTQQEDSAVYLCASSLVPAGDEQYFGPGTRLTVT.

The CDR3 here is CASSLLGTGYGYTF. The CDR3 bases are TGTGCCAGCAGTTTATTAGGGACAGGGTATGGCTACACCTTC. The rearrangement links TRBV27 to TRBJ1-2; TRBD1 aligns across 9 bases. Looked up from germline, CDR1 is MNHEY and CDR2 is SMNVEV (reference sequence). The CDR3 sequence is 14 residues long. The ends lost 1 base at V and 5 bases at J; junction bases unmatched: 2.

The chain is built from TRBV7-2 and TRBJ2-1, with TRBD1 matching over 7 bases. J gave up 9 bases and V 3 bases, and 11 bases lay outside the gene matches. Germline V gene sequence: CDR1 SGHTA, CDR2 FQGNSA. The CDR3 runs to 15 residues. CDR3 sequence: CASSFGTALGSEQFF. For the CDR3, the DNA is TGTGCCAGCAGCTTCGGGACAGCACTCGGTAGTGAGCAGTTCTTC.

This chain uses TRBV30 with TRBJ1-2; 7 bases align to TRBD1. This CDR3 is built from 14 residues. Germline CDR1 GTSNPN, CDR2 SVGIG (reference sequence). V gave up 3 bases and J gave up 6 bases; unmatched junction bases: 10. The DNA for the CDR3 is TGTGCCTGGAGAAAGGACAGGATGATAAATGGCTACACCTTC. Translation gives CAWRKDRMINGYTF.

The rearrangement links TRBV15 to TRBJ2-1; perhaps D is TRBD1 or TRBD2 (6 bases each). CDR3 size: 13 residues. The germline V gene has CDR1 LNHNV and CDR2 YYDKDF (reference sequence). V lost 0 bases and J 10 bases, leaving 10 bases between the germline ends. In DNA form, the CDR3 reads TGTGCCACCAGCAGAGATCCGGGGGCCGAGCAGTTCTTC. Translated, it gives CATSRDPGAEQFF.